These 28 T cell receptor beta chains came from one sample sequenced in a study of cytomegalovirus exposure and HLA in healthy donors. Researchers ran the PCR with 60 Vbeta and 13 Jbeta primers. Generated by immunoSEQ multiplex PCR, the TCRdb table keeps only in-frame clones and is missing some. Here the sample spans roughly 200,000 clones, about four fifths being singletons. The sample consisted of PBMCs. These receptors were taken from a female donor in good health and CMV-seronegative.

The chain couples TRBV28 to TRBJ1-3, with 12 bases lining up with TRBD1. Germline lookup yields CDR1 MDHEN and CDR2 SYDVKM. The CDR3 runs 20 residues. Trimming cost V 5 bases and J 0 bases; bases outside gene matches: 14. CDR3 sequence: CASSSPGGTGGPLSGNTIYF. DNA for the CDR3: TGTGCCAGCAGTAGCCCAGGCGGGACAGGGGGCCCTCTCTCTGGAAACACCATATATTTT. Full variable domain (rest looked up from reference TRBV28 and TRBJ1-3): DVKVTQSSRYLVKRTGEKVFLECVQDMDHENMFWYRQDPGLGLRLIYFSYDVKMKEKGDIPEGYSVSREKKERFSLILESASTNQTSMYLCASSSPGGTGGPLSGNTIYFGEGSWLTVV.

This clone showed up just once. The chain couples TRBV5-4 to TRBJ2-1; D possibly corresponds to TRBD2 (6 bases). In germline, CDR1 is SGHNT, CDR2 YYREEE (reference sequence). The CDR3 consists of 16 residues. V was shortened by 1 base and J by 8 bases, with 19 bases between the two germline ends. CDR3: CASSLQAGRRGDEQFF. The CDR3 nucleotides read TGTGCCAGCAGCTTGCAGGCAGGCAGGAGGGGAGATGAGCAGTTCTTC.

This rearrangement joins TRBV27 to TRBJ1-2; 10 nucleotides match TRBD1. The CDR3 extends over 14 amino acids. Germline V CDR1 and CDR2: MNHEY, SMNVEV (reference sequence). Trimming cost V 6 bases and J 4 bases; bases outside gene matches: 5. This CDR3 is CASSPRQGAYGYTF. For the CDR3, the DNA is TGTGCCAGCAGCCCGAGACAGGGGGCCTATGGCTACACCTTC.

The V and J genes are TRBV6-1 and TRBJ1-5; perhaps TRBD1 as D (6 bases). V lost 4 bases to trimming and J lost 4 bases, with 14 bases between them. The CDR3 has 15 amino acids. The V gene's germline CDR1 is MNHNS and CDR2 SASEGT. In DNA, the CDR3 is TGTGCCAGCAGTGTGGGGGGGCTAGGGAATCAGCCCCAGCATTTT. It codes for CASSVGGLGNQPQHF.

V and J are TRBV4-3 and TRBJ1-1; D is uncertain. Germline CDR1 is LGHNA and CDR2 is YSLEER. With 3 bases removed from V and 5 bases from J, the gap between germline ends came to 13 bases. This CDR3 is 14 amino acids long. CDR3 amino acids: CASSHPGIGTEAFF. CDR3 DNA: TGCGCCAGCAGCCACCCCGGGATAGGGACTGAAGCTTTCTTT.

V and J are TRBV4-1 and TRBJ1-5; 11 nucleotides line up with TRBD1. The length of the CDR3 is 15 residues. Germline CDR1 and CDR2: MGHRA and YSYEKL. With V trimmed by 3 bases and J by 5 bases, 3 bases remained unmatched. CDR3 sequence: CASSQGQGGDQPQHF. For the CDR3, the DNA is TGCGCCAGCAGCCAGGGACAGGGGGGAGATCAGCCCCAGCATTTT.

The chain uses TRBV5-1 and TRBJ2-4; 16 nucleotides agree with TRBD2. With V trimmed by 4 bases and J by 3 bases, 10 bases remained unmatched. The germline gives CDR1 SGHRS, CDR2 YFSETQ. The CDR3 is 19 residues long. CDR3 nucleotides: TGCGCCAGCAGCAAGGGACTAGCGGGGGGGTCTAGGGTCAAAAACATTCAGTACTTC. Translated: CASSKGLAGGSRVKNIQYF.

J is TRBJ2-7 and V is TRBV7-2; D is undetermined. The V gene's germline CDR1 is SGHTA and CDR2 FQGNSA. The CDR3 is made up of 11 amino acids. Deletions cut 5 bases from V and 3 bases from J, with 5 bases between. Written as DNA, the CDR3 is TGTGCCAGCAGCCGCTACTACGAGCAGTACTTC. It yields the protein CASSRYYEQYF.

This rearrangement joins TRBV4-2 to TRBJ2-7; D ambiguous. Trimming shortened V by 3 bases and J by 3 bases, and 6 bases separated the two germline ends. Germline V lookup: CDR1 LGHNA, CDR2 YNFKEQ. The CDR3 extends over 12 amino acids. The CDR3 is CASSHPGYEQYF. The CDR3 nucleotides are TGTGCCAGCAGCCATCCGGGCTACGAGCAGTACTTC.

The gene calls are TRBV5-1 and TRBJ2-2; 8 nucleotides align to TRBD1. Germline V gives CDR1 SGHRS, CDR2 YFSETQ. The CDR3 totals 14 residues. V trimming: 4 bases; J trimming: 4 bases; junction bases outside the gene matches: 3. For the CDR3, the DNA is TGCGCCAGCAGCGGACAGGGTGGCACCGGGGAGCTGTTTTTT. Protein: CASSGQGGTGELFF.

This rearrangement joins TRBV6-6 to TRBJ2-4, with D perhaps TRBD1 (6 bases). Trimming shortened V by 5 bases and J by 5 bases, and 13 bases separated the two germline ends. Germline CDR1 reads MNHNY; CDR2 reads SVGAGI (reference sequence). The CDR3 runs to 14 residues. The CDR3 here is CASSRGTRENIQYF. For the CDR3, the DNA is TGTGCCAGCAGTAGGGGGACACGAGAAAACATTCAGTACTTC.

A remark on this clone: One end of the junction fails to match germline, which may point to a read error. The CDR3, as DNA: TGTTCCAGCAGCTTAGTCGAGGGGGTAGCTGAAGCTTTCTTT. This gives the protein CSSSLVEGVAEAFF. The chain links TRBV7-9 to TRBJ1-1; tentative D call: TRBD1 (6 bases). The CDR3 runs 14 residues. Looked up from germline, CDR1 is SEHNR and CDR2 is FQNEAQ (reference sequence).

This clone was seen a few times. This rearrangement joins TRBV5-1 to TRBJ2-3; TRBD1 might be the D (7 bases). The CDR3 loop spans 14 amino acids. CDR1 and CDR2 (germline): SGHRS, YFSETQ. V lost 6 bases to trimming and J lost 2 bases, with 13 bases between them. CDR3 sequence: CASKEGADTDTQYF. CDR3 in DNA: TGCGCCAGCAAGGAGGGGGCAGACACAGATACGCAGTATTTT. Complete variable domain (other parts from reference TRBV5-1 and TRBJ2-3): KAGVTQTPRYLIKTRGQQVTLSCSPISGHRSVSWYQQTPGQGLQFLFEYFSETQRNKGNFPGRFSGRQFSNSRSEMNVSTLELGDSALYLCASKEGADTDTQYFGPGTRLTVL.

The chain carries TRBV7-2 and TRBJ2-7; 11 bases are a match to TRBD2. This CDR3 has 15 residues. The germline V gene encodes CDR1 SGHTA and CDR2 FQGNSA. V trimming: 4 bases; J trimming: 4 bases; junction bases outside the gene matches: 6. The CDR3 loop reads CASSSLAGGGYEQYF. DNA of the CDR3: TGTGCCAGCAGCTCCTTAGCGGGGGGGGGTTACGAGCAGTACTTC. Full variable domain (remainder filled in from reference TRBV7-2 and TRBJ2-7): GAGVSQSPSNKVTEKGKDVELRCDPISGHTALYWYRQSLGQGLEFLIYFQGNSAPDKSGLPSDRFSAERTGGSVSTLTIQRTQQEDSAVYLCASSSLAGGGYEQYFGPGTRLTVT.

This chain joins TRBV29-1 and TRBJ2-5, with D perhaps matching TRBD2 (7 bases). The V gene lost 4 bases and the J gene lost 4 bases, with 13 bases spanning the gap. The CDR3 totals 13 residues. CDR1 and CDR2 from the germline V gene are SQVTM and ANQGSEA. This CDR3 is CSVVGGGAETQYF. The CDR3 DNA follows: TGCAGCGTTGTAGGCGGGGGCGCAGAGACCCAGTACTTC.

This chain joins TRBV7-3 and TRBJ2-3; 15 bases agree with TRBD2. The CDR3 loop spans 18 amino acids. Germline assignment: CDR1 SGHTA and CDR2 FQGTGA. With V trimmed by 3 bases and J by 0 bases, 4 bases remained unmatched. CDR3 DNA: TGTGCCAGCAGCTTGGGACTAGCGGGGGGCGCTAGCACAGATACGCAGTATTTT. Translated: CASSLGLAGGASTDTQYF.

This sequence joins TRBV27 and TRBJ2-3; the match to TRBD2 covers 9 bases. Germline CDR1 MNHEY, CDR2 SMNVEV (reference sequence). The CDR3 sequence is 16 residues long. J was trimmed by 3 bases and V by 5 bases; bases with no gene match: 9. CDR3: CASSPLRLAGTDTQYF. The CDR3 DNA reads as TGTGCCAGCAGTCCCCTCCGGCTAGCGGGGACAGATACGCAGTATTTT.

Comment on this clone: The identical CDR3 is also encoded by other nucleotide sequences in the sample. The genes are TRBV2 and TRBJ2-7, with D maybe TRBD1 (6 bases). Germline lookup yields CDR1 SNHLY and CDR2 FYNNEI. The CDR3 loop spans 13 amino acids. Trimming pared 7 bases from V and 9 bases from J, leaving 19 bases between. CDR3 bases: TGTGCCAGCACAGGGGCTTCAACCGGCGGGCAGTACTTC. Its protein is CASTGASTGGQYF.

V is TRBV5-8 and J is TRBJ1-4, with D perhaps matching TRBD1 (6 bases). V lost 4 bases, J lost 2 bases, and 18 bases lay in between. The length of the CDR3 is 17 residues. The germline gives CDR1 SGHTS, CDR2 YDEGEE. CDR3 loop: CASSISGTTPTNEKLFF. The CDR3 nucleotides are TGTGCCAGCAGCATCTCCGGGACAACCCCGACTAATGAAAAACTGTTTTTT.

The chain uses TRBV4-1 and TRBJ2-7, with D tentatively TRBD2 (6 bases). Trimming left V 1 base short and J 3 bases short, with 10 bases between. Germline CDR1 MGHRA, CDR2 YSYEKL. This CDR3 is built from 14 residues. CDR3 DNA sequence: TGCGCCAGCAGCCAAGGACTAGTCGTCTACGAGCAGTACTTC. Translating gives CASSQGLVVYEQYF.

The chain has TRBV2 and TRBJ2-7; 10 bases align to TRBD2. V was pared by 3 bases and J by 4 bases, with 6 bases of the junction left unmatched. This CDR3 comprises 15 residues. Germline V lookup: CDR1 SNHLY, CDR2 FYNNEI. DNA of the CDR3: TGTGCCAGCAGTGACTTACTAGCGGGAACTTACGAGCAGTACTTC. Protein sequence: CASSDLLAGTYEQYF.

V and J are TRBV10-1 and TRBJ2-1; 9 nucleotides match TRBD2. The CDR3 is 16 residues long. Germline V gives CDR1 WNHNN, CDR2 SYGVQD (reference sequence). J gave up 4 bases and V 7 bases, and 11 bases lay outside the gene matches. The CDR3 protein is CASIPPWLAGYNEQFF. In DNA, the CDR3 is TGCGCCAGCATCCCACCCTGGCTAGCGGGATACAATGAGCAGTTCTTC.

The CDR3 DNA sequence: TGTGCCAGCAGTGACCAGGGATATGGAAACACCATATATTTT. This translates into CASSDQGYGNTIYF. The V gene is TRBV2, the J gene TRBJ1-3, with D possibly TRBD1 on 5 matching bases. V was clipped by 3 bases and J by 3 bases, with 9 bases between them. The CDR3 has 14 residues. Germline-derived CDR1 and CDR2 are SNHLY and FYNNEI.

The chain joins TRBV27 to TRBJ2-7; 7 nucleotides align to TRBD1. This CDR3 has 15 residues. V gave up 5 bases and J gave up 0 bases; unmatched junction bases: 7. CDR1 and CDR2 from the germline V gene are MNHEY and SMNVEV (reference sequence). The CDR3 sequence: CASSPGQVTSYEQYF. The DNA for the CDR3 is TGTGCCAGCAGTCCCGGACAGGTTACCTCCTACGAGCAGTACTTC.

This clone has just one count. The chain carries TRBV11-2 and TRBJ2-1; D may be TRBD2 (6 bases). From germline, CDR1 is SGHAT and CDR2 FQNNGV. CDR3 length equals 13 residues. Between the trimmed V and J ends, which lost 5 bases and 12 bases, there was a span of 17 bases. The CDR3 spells CASSTEALGGQFF. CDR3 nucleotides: TGTGCCAGCAGCACAGAAGCATTGGGAGGGCAGTTCTTC. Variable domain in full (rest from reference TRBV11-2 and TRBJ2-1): EAGVAQSPRYKIIEKRQSVAFWCNPISGHATLYWYQQILGQGPKLLIQFQNNGVVDDSQLPKDRFSAERLKGVDSTLKIQPAKLEDSAVYLCASSTEALGGQFFGPGTRLTVL.

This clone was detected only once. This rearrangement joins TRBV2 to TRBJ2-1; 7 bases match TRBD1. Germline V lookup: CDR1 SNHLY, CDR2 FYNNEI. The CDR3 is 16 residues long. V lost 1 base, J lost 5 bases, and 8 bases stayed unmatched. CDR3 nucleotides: TGTGCCAGCAGTGAAGAAACAGGGGTGATTGACAATGAGCAGTTCTTC. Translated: CASSEETGVIDNEQFF.

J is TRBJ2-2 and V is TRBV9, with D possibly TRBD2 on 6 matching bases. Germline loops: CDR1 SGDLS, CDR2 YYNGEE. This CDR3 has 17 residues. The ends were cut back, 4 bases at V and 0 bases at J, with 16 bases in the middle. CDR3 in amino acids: CASSSPAREPNTGELFF. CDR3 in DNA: TGTGCCAGCAGCTCACCGGCCCGGGAGCCGAACACCGGGGAGCTGTTTTTT.

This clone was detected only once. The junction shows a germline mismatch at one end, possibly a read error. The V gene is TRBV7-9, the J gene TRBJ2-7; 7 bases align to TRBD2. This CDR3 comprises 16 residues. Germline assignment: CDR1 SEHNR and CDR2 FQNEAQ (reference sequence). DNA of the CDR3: TGTTCCAGCAGCTCGCCCTCACTAGCGCCCGCCTACGAGCAGTACTTC. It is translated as CSSSSPSLAPAYEQYF.